The rows below give T cell receptor beta chains drawn from one sample of a study of T-cell memory formation after mild COVID-19. MiXCR, run by TCRdb on the 5' RACE reads, gives a single entry per CDR3 protein. The top ten hold approximately 3.4% of the sample, which has approximately 230,000 distinct CDR3 sequences, 16% seen once. Sequenced input: PBMCs or a T cell subset sorted from them (not recorded which). Every receptor here comes from a man aged 18 to 29 who had mild COVID-19 (a few samples of this study predate the infection). Cell type and time point are not known. Both conserved end residues are part of each CDR3. D genes are given only for firm matches. Size is omitted from some rows. Given values are once, few, many or a class for expanded clones.

-,TRBV5-1,TRBJ2-5,few,CASSLDGRGQETQYF,TGCGCCAGCAGCTTGGACGGGAGAGGCCAAGAGACCCAGTACTTC
-,TRBV6-1,TRBJ2-2,-,CAAKVPNTGELFF,TGTGCCGCGAAAGTCCCGAACACCGGGGAGCTGTTTTTT
TRBD1,TRBV4-1,TRBJ1-2,-,CASSHGPGTGGFYGYTF,TGCGCCAGCAGCCATGGACCCGGGACAGGGGGCTTTTATGGCTACACCTTC
-,TRBV7-2,TRBJ2-5,-,CASSLELRGVQYF,TGTGCCAGCAGCTTAGAGCTGAGGGGGGTCCAGTACTTC
-,TRBV6-6,TRBJ2-2,-,CASSYSRTVNTGELFF,TGTGCCAGCAGTTACTCCCGGACGGTGAACACCGGGGAGCTGTTTTTT
TRBD1,TRBV10-3,TRBJ2-1,many,CAISAQGDDEQFF,TGTGCCATCAGTGCACAGGGGGATGATGAGCAGTTCTTC
-,TRBV12-3/TRBV12-4,TRBJ1-5,few,CASSLGHREPRQPQHF,TGTGCCAGCAGCTTAGGCCATCGAGAACCCCGTCAGCCCCAGCATTTT
TRBD2,TRBV9,TRBJ2-1,-,CASSVGGEGSYNEQFF,TGTGCCAGCAGCGTAGGGGGGGAGGGCTCCTACAATGAGCAGTTCTTC
TRBD1,TRBV7-2,TRBJ1-4,few,CASSPDQGGGKLFF,TGTGCCAGCAGCCCAGACCAGGGGGGCGGAAAACTGTTTTTT
-,TRBV12-3/TRBV12-4,TRBJ1-1,-,CASSGRGGTNTEAFF,TGTGCCAGCAGTGGGAGGGGGGGCACGAACACTGAAGCTTTCTTT
TRBD2,TRBV7-2,TRBJ2-1,-,CASSDAVAGGVSSYNEQFF,TGTGCCAGCAGCGATGCGGTAGCGGGGGGCGTCAGCTCCTACAATGAGCAGTTCTTC
TRBD1,TRBV6-5,TRBJ1-1,-,CASSYARDSSSPLGAFF,TGTGCCAGCAGTTATGCCAGGGACAGCTCCTCGCCACTTGGAGCTTTCTTT
TRBD1,TRBV20-1,TRBJ2-5,-,CSARTQGQETQYF,TGCAGTGCTAGAACACAGGGGCAAGAGACCCAGTACTTC
-,TRBV18,TRBJ2-3,few,CASSPLSDTQYF,TGTGCCAGCTCACCACTATCAGATACGCAGTATTTT
-,TRBV27,TRBJ2-4,few,CASPMSAKNIQYF,TGTGCCAGCCCTATGTCAGCCAAAAACATTCAGTACTTC
-,TRBV20-1,TRBJ1-6,-,CSARDRGQSSYNSPLHF,TGCAGTGCTAGAGATCGAGGACAGAGCTCCTATAATTCACCCCTCCACTTT
TRBD2,TRBV7-3,TRBJ2-7,many,CASSSGTSGQRYF,TGTGCCAGCAGCTCCGGGACTAGCGGCCAAAGGTACTTC
TRBD2,TRBV5-1,TRBJ2-3,few,CASSWDLRTSGDTQYF,TGCGCCAGCAGCTGGGACTTGAGGACTAGCGGGGATACGCAGTATTTT
TRBD1,TRBV11-2,TRBJ1-1,few,CASSSQGVTEAFF,TGTGCCAGCAGCTCCCAGGGGGTCACTGAAGCTTTCTTT
-,TRBV28,TRBJ2-7,few,CASSLNPPYEQYF,TGTGCCAGCAGTTTAAATCCCCCTTACGAGCAGTACTTC
-,TRBV20-1,TRBJ2-1,few,CSARHPFEGGDYNEQFF,TGCAGTGCTAGACACCCCTTTGAGGGGGGAGATTACAATGAGCAGTTCTTC
TRBD1,TRBV7-6,TRBJ2-2,many,CASSLGQGGSTGELFF,TGTGCCAGCAGCTTGGGACAGGGCGGGAGCACCGGGGAGCTGTTTTTT
TRBD1,TRBV5-5,TRBJ2-1,few,CASSLVQGAYNEQFF,TGTGCCAGCAGCTTGGTACAGGGGGCCTACAATGAGCAGTTCTTC
-,TRBV7-2,TRBJ2-3,-,CASSYFRDTQYF,TGTGCCAGCAGCTATTTTCGGGATACGCAGTATTTT
-,TRBV4-2,TRBJ2-1,few,CASSTLHTGTYYNEQFF,TGTGCCAGCAGCACTCTCCACACCGGGACGTATTACAATGAGCAGTTCTTC
-,TRBV7-2,TRBJ2-1,-,CASSFVGGGGSYNEQFF,TGTGCCAGCAGCTTCGTAGGAGGGGGCGGCTCCTACAATGAGCAGTTCTTC
TRBD1,TRBV18,TRBJ2-5,-,CASSPRQGLETQYF,TGTGCCAGCTCACCTAGACAGGGATTAGAGACCCAGTACTTC
-,TRBV20-1,TRBJ1-5,-,CSARDSVEHQHF,TGCAGTGCTAGAGATAGCGTGGAGCACCAGCATTTT
TRBD1,TRBV7-2,TRBJ1-1,-,CASSLVRGQGTEAFF,TGTGCCAGCAGCTTAGTAAGAGGACAGGGCACTGAAGCTTTCTTT
-,TRBV4-1,TRBJ1-2,few,CASSQEGLDGYTF,TGCGCCAGCAGCCAAGAGGGACTGGATGGCTACACCTTC
-,TRBV4-2,TRBJ2-5,-,CASSQGETGGQETQYF,TGTGCCAGCAGCCAAGGGGAGACGGGCGGCCAAGAGACCCAGTACTTC
-,TRBV7-9,TRBJ1-2,few,CASSLQGSGYTF,TGTGCCAGCAGCTTACAGGGAAGTGGCTACACCTTC
-,TRBV4-1,TRBJ2-4,few,CASSQAENIQYF,TGCGCCAGCAGCCAAGCAGAAAACATTCAGTACTTC
TRBD1,TRBV5-1,TRBJ2-5,-,CASGRDRDETQYF,TGCGCCAGCGGCCGGGACAGGGACGAGACCCAGTACTTC
-,TRBV12-3/TRBV12-4,TRBJ1-2,few,CASSGQSNYGYTF,TGTGCCAGCAGCGGACAGTCTAACTATGGCTACACCTTC
TRBD2,TRBV10-2,TRBJ2-3,-,CASSPAPGLAGGTDTQYF,TGCGCCAGCAGTCCCGCCCCGGGACTAGCGGGGGGCACAGATACGCAGTATTTT
-,TRBV6-6,TRBJ1-1,many,CASKDRTQLMNTEAFF,TGTGCCAGCAAAGATAGGACACAGCTCATGAACACTGAAGCTTTCTTT
-,TRBV7-8,TRBJ1-5,few,CASSLAREGQPQHF,TGTGCCAGCAGCTTAGCCCGAGAAGGTCAGCCCCAGCATTTT
-,TRBV7-9,TRBJ2-4,few,CASSLGSGSKNIQYF,TGTGCCAGCAGCTTAGGGTCAGGGTCCAAAAACATTCAGTACTTC
-,TRBV28,TRBJ1-2,-,CASSLSTYGYTF,TGTGCCAGCAGCCTCTCAACCTATGGCTACACCTTC
-,TRBV12-3/TRBV12-4,TRBJ2-3,-,CASRNTDTQYF,TGTGCCAGCAGAAACACAGATACGCAGTATTTT
-,TRBV28,TRBJ1-5,-,CASSSGAQHQPQHF,TGTGCCAGCAGCTCGGGAGCGCAACATCAGCCCCAGCATTTT
-,TRBV7-8,TRBJ1-2,-,CASSLGWGTNYGYTF,TGTGCCAGCAGCCTAGGGTGGGGTACTAACTATGGCTACACCTTC
TRBD1,TRBV4-1,TRBJ1-2,-,CASSLGTADGYTF,TGCGCCAGCAGCCTCGGGACAGCTGATGGCTACACCTTC
TRBD1,TRBV4-3,TRBJ1-1,few,CASSHRDRVNTEAFF,TGCGCCAGCAGCCACCGGGACAGGGTGAACACTGAAGCTTTCTTT
-,TRBV12-3/TRBV12-4,TRBJ2-2,few,CASSWTANTGELFF,TGTGCCAGCAGTTGGACAGCGAACACCGGGGAGCTGTTTTTT
TRBD2,TRBV4-3,TRBJ2-3,-,CASSSGVLAGGLDTQYF,TGCGCCAGCAGCTCAGGGGTTCTAGCGGGGGGGCTCGATACGCAGTATTTT
-,TRBV7-2,TRBJ2-1,many,CASSTPRPYNEQFF,TGTGCCAGCAGCACACCACGACCCTACAATGAGCAGTTCTTC
TRBD1,TRBV10-3,TRBJ1-2,few,CAISPGTGMAATF,TGTGCCATCAGTCCCGGGACAGGGATGGCCGCTACCTTC
-,TRBV3-1,TRBJ1-1,-,CASSQGRGLAFF,TGTGCCAGCAGCCAAGGTCGGGGTTTGGCTTTCTTT
-,TRBV6-5,TRBJ1-2,few,CASRGVVRGYTF,TGTGCCAGCAGGGGTGTCGTACGCGGCTACACCTTC
-,TRBV6-2/TRBV6-3,TRBJ2-7,-,CASQGGLLSYEQYF,TGTGCCAGCCAGGGCGGGCTCCTCTCCTACGAGCAGTACTTC
-,TRBV6-5,TRBJ1-5,few,CASRKDGGGEGLDQPQHF,TGTGCCAGCAGAAAAGACGGTGGGGGTGAAGGATTGGATCAGCCCCAGCATTTT